This entry describes one TCR beta chain. Its matching antigen is unknown. Only in-frame clones appear in the TCRdb table, and some are missing; sequencing was by immunoSEQ multiplex PCR. There are about 30,000 clones in the sample; over 55% occur only once, and approximately 9.9% lies in the top ten. This sample was taken from a study of vaccination effects on CD4 cells after COVID-19. This CDR3 is 12 amino acids long. CDR1 is LNHDA and CDR2 is SQIVND in the germline V gene (reference sequence). V lost 1 base, J lost 9 bases, and 7 bases lay in between. It was after approximately 10 days of culture that CD4+ T cells were isolated. All vaccine recipients tested negative for nucleocapsid antibodies and had never contracted SARS-CoV-2 infection.

The source is a human donor who received a COVID-19 vaccine. This specimen consisted of CD4+ T cells from PBMCs cultured without peptide, obtained before COVID-19 vaccination. This chain joins TRBV19 and TRBJ1-5; D is uncertain. CDR3 in DNA: TGTGCCAGTAGTATAGCAAGTCGGCCCCAGCATTTT. Encoded protein: CASSIASRPQHF.